The TCR beta chain under discussion was sequenced for a study of T cells in localized non-small cell lung cancer. The CDR3 loop spans 12 amino acids. Trimming pared 2 bases from V and 10 bases from J, leaving 9 bases between. The sample holds a few counts of this clone. TCRdb's table, derived via immunoSEQ multiplex PCR, lists solely in-frame clones and lacks some. This table has thousands of clones, around a third appearing once. This chain joins TRBV6-7 and TRBJ2-1; D is ambiguous. TRBV6-7 carries the ORF label, with uncertain function. Sequenced here: lung tumor tissue, sampled before any cancer treatment. The receptor was derived from a man aged 40 to 69 with stage I lung adenocarcinoma. For the CDR3, the DNA is TGTGCCAGCAGTTACGGCCAGCGCGAGCAGTTCTTC. It translates to CASSYGQREQFF.